This TCR beta chain was observed in a study of blood T cells in healthy people across ages. Findings and caveats of the study: Among T cells, TCR beta diversity per million cells dropped roughly linearly as age rose.

A note on this clonotype: Its cognate antigen is unknown.

CDR3 size: 13 residues. Germline V gene lookup returns CDR1 KGHDR and CDR2 SFDVKD. The germline V and J ends were trimmed by 12 bases and 0 bases, with 11 bases remaining between them. PCR was performed a second time for about 7 to 11 cycles using a sample-barcoded 5' primer and a J-beta primer mix. TCRdb reprocessed the 5' RACE reads via MiXCR and lists one record per CDR3 protein. The table lists approximately 800,000 distinct CDR3 sequences, 20% to 30% of them singletons. This sample also belongs to another study, concerning T cells of mothers and their children. Per that study: The search for persistent microchimeric T cell clones detected none.

The sequence was collected from a boy aged 10-17 years in good health. Input material: blood. The chain recombines TRBV24-1 with TRBJ2-1; D assignment may be TRBD1 or TRBD2 (5 bases each). The CDR3 DNA is TGTGCCCCGGCGAGGGGCTCCTACAATGAGCAGTTCTTC. Translation gives CAPARGSYNEQFF.